This entry is about one T cell receptor beta chain. No antigen is known for it. This entry comes from a study of OX40 agonist ivuxolimab in advanced cancers. Overall study context: Ivuxolimab, which is an agonistic anti-OX40 (CD134) antibody, was administered to the patients. Dose-escalation subjects each had hepatocellular carcinoma, melanoma, renal cell or head and neck cancer. Patients with prior anti-PD-1, anti-PD-L1 or anti-CTLA-4 therapy were eligible; roughly 40% had some.

The CDR3 totals 16 residues. Findings and caveats of the study: By week 6 at 0.1 to 3.0 mg/kg, blood CD4+ and CD8+ T cells had expanded clonally.

Some clones are missing from TCRdb's copy, which holds only in-frame ones; the method was immunoSEQ multiplex PCR. This sample carries more than 7,500 clones, 88% of them seen once, and the ten largest clones take more than 15%. This TCR was sampled from an adult with an advanced solid tumor such as melanoma, head and neck, liver or kidney cancer. This chain joins TRBV21-1 and TRBJ1-1. TRBV21-1 is deemed a pseudogene. The sample consisted of CD4+ or CD8+ T cells sorted from blood, taken in a trial of the OX40 agonist ivuxolimab. The CDR3 spells CASRCQLATIRTEAFF. DNA of the CDR3: TGTGCCAGCAGGTGCCAATTAGCCACAATTCGCACTGAAGCTTTCTTT.